This T cell receptor (beta chain) emerged from a study of tumor-infiltrating lymphocytes in primary liver carcinoma. Whole-study context: Those sampled were patients whose primary liver carcinoma was treated by surgical resection.

Blood RNA originated from unsorted whole blood, with germline DNA additionally extracted. CDR1 and CDR2 from the germline V gene are ENHRY and SYGVKD. Trimming pared 3 bases from V and 2 bases from J, leaving 17 bases between. CDR3 length: 16 residues. Reverse transcription of about 0.5 ug total RNA with a constant-region primer produced TCR beta cDNA. Employing slightly modified ARM-PCR, three nested multiplex PCR rounds were run, and these gave rise to the TCR beta libraries. It was with TRBV1-TRBV30 forward primers and a C-beta reverse primer that the first two PCR rounds were run, at around 11 cycles each. Via MiXCR, TCRdb re-called the multiplex PCR reads, giving one row per CDR3 protein. The sample carries about 180,000 distinct CDR3 sequences, roughly three fifths recorded once. A few counts support this clonotype.

Sequenced input: peripheral blood. The chain combines TRBV10-3 with TRBJ2-7, with D possibly TRBD2 on 5 matching bases. The clonotype comes from a man aged 40-50 years with primary liver carcinoma and hepatitis B virus infection. The CDR3 sequence is CAISDLLGLTTYEQYF. The CDR3 nucleotides are TGTGCCATCAGTGATCTGTTAGGGCTGACTACCTACGAGCAGTACTTC.